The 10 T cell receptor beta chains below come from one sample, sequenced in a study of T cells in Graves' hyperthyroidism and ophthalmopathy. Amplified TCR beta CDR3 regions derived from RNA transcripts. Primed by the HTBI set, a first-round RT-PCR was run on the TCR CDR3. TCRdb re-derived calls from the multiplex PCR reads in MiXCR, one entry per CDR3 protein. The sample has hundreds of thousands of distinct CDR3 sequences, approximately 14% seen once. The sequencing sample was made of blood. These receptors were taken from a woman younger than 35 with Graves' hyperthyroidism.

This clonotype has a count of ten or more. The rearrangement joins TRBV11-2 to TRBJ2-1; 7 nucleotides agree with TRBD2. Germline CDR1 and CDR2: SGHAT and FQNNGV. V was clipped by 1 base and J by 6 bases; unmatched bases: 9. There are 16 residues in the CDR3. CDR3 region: CASSLVAWGGANEQFF. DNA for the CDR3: TGTGCCAGCAGCTTAGTGGCTTGGGGAGGGGCCAATGAGCAGTTCTTC.

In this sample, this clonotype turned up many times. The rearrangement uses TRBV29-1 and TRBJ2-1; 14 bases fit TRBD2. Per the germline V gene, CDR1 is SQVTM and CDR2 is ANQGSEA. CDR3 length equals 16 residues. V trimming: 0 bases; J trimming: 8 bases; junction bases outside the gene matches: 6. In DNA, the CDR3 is TGCAGCGTTGAAGATGGGACTAGCGGGAGAGTGTATGAGCAGTTCTTC. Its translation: CSVEDGTSGRVYEQFF.

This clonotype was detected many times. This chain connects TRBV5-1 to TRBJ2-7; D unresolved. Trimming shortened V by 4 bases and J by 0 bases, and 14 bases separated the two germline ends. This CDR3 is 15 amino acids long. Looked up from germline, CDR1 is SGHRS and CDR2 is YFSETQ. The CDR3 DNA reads TGCGCCAGCAGCCCCGGTCGCAGACACTCCTACGAGCAGTACTTC. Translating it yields CASSPGRRHSYEQYF.

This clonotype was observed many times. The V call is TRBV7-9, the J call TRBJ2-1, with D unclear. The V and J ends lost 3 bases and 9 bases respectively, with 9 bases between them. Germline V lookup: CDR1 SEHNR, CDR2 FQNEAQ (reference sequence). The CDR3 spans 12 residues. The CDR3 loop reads CASSFGIAEQFF. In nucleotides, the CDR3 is TGTGCCAGCAGCTTCGGCATTGCTGAGCAGTTCTTC.

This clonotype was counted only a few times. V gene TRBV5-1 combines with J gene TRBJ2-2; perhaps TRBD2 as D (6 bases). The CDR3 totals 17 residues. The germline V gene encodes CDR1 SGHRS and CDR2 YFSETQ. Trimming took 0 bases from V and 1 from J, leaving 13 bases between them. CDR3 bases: TGCGCCAGCAGCTTGGCCGTCAGGGACTGGAACACCGGGGAGCTGTTTTTT. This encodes CASSLAVRDWNTGELFF.

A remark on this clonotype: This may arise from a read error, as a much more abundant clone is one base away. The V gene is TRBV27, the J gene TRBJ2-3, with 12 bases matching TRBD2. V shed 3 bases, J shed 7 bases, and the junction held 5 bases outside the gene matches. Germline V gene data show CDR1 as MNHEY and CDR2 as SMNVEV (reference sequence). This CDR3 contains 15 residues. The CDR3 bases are TGTGCCAGCAGTTTGACTAGCGGGGGTGGTAATACGCAGTATTTT. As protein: CASSLTSGGGNTQYF.

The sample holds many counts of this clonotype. As DNA, the CDR3 is TGTGCCAGCAGTTTTTCGTTCGTCGGCAACTATGGCTACACCTTC. Translating gives CASSFSFVGNYGYTF. The rearrangement joins TRBV12-3 or TRBV12-4 to TRBJ1-2; D gene unclear. The ends were cut back, 3 bases at V and 2 bases at J, with 13 bases in the middle. This CDR3 spans 15 amino acids.

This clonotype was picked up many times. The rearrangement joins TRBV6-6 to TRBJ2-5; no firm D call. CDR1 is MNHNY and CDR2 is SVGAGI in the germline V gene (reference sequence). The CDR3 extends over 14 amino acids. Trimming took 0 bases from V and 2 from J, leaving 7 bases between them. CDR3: CASSYSTPQETQYF. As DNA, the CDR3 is TGTGCCAGCAGTTACTCGACCCCACAAGAGACCCAGTACTTC.

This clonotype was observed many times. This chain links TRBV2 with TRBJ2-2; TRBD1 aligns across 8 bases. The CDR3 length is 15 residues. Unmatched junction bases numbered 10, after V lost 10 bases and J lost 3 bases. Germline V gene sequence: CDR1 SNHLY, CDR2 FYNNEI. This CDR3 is CAIQTGDRDTGELFF. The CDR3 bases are TGTGCCATACAGACAGGGGACCGAGACACCGGGGAGCTGTTTTTT. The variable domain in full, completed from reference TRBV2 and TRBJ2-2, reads EPEVTQTPSHQVTQMGQEVILRCVPISNHLYFYWYRQILGQKVEFLVSFYNNEISEKSEIFDDQFSVERPDGSNFTLKIRSTKLEDSAMYFCAIQTGDRDTGELFFGEGSRLTVL.

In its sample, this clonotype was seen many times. For the CDR3, the DNA is TGCGCCAGCAGCTTAAGGGGTGATGGGGCAGGCTCCTACGAGCAGTACTTC. Encoded protein: CASSLRGDGAGSYEQYF. The chain is built from TRBV5-1 and TRBJ2-7, with a possible D match to TRBD1 (5 bases). The CDR3 runs 17 residues. Deletions cut 2 bases from V and 0 bases from J, with 18 bases between. Germline values: CDR1 SGHRS, CDR2 YFSETQ.